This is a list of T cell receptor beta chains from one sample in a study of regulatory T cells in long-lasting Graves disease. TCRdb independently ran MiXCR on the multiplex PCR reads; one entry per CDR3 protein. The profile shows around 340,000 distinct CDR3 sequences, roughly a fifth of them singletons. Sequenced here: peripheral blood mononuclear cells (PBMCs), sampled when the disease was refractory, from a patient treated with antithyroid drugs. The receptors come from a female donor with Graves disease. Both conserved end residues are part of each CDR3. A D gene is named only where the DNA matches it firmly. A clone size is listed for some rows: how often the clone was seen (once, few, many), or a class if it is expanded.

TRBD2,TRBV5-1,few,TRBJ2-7,CASSSTGLAAYEQYF,TGCGCCAGCAGCTCGACGGGACTAGCTGCCTACGAGCAGTACTTC
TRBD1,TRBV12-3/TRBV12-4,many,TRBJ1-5,CASSSSGTGHRRDQPQHF,TGTGCCAGCAGTTCGTCCGGGACAGGGCATCGGAGAGATCAGCCCCAGCATTTT
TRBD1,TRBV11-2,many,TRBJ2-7,CASSSTDRAGREQYF,TGTGCCAGCAGCTCCACCGACAGGGCTGGACGCGAGCAGTACTTC
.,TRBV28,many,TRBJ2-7,CASTIGGTDSYEQYF,TGTGCCAGCACTATAGGGGGGACAGACTCCTACGAGCAGTACTTC
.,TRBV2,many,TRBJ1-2,CASSGGRGNRDGYTF,TGTGCCAGCAGTGGGGGTCGGGGGAATCGAGATGGCTACACCTTC
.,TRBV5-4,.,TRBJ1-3,CASSLAGSFSGNTIYF,TGTGCCAGCAGCTTGGCAGGGTCTTTCTCTGGAAACACCATATATTTT
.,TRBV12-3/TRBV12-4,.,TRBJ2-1,CASSLASFTRRGSYNEQFF,TGTGCCAGCAGTTTAGCCTCTTTCACCCGACGGGGCTCCTACAATGAGCAGTTCTTC
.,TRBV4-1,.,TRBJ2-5,CASSQDSGQETQYF,TGCGCCAGCAGCCAAGATTCAGGACAAGAGACCCAGTACTTC
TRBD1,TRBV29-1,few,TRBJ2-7,CSVGQGGPYEQYF,TGCAGCGTTGGACAGGGGGGCCCCTACGAGCAGTACTTC
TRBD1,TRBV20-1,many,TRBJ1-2,CSARGRYRGLELEWTGYTF,TGCAGTGCTAGAGGTCGGTACAGGGGCCTAGAGCTGGAGTGGACTGGCTACACCTTC
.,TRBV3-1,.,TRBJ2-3,CASSHAARTRSTDTQYF,TGTGCCAGCAGCCATGCAGCCCGGACACGGAGCACAGATACGCAGTATTTT
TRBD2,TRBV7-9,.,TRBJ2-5,CASSSPSGTQETQYF,TGTGCCAGCAGCAGCCCTAGCGGGACCCAAGAGACCCAGTACTTC
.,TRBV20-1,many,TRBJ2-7,CSVRNRADYEQYF,TGCAGTGTTCGGAACAGGGCTGACTACGAGCAGTACTTC
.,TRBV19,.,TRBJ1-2,CASSIASRQVPYGYTF,TGTGCCAGTAGTATCGCCTCCCGACAGGTCCCTTATGGCTACACCTTC